A selection of T cell receptor beta chains follows, all from one sample in a study of OX40 agonist ivuxolimab in advanced cancers. Method: immunoSEQ multiplex PCR; TCRdb's copy keeps in-frame clones and lacks some. The repertoire has approximately 58,000 clones, around 90% of them found once; the top ten carry roughly 3.7%. Source: CD4+ or CD8+ T cells sorted from blood, taken in a trial of the OX40 agonist ivuxolimab. These receptors were collected from an adult with an advanced solid tumor such as melanoma, head and neck, liver or kidney cancer. The CDR3 runs from the conserved cysteine through the conserved F or W. D genes are given only for firm matches. Where a row states a size, it is once, few, many or the class of an expanded clone; other rows omit it.

CDR3 protein: CASSEAAATTNEKLFF; CDR3 DNA: TGTGCCAGCAGTGAAGCAGCAGCCACAACTAATGAAAAACTGTTTTTT; V gene: TRBV2; clone size: .; D gene: .; J gene: TRBJ1-4
CDR3 protein: CASRYTEAFF; CDR3 DNA: TGTGCCAGCAGGTACACTGAAGCTTTCTTT; V gene: TRBV2; clone size: few; D gene: .; J gene: TRBJ1-1
CDR3 protein: CAIAGNSYEQYF; CDR3 DNA: TGTGCCATCGCGGGAAATTCCTACGAGCAGTACTTC; V gene: TRBV10-3; clone size: .; D gene: .; J gene: TRBJ2-7
CDR3 protein: CASSPDSSNQPQHF; CDR3 DNA: TGTGCCAGCAGCCCGGACAGTAGCAATCAGCCCCAGCATTTT; V gene: TRBV7-8; clone size: .; D gene: .; J gene: TRBJ1-5
CDR3 protein: CASSLSTDYNEKLFF; CDR3 DNA: TGTGCCAGCAGCTTAAGTACGGACTATAATGAAAAACTGTTTTTT; V gene: TRBV5-6; clone size: .; D gene: .; J gene: TRBJ1-4
CDR3 protein: CASSLTRSSYNEQFF; CDR3 DNA: TGTGCCAGCAGCTTAACACGAAGCTCCTACAATGAGCAGTTCTTC; V gene: TRBV7-3; clone size: .; D gene: .; J gene: TRBJ2-1
CDR3 protein: CASSHFTDTQYF; CDR3 DNA: TGTGCCAGCAGTCACTTTACAGATACGCAGTATTTT; V gene: TRBV27; clone size: few; D gene: .; J gene: TRBJ2-3
CDR3 protein: CASIPAGGDQETQYF; CDR3 DNA: TGTGCCAGCATCCCCGCAGGGGGGGATCAAGAGACCCAGTACTTC; V gene: TRBV2; clone size: .; D gene: .; J gene: TRBJ2-5
CDR3 protein: CASSYNEHGELFF; CDR3 DNA: TGTGCCAGCAGTTACAACGAGCACGGGGAGCTGTTTTTT; V gene: TRBV27; clone size: few; D gene: .; J gene: TRBJ2-2
CDR3 protein: CASSPSGADTQYF; CDR3 DNA: TGTGCCAGCAGCCCTTCGGGGGCAGATACGCAGTATTTT; V gene: TRBV7-9; clone size: .; D gene: .; J gene: TRBJ2-3
CDR3 protein: CASRKDEAGANVLTF; CDR3 DNA: TGTGCCAGCAGAAAGGACGAAGCTGGGGCCAACGTCCTGACTTTC; V gene: TRBV2; clone size: .; D gene: .; J gene: TRBJ2-6
CDR3 protein: CASSQTGDSHYGYTF; CDR3 DNA: TGTGCCAGCAGCCAGACAGGAGATTCTCACTATGGCTACACCTTC; V gene: TRBV7-9; clone size: .; D gene: .; J gene: TRBJ1-2
CDR3 protein: CASSEVGQGTSYTF; CDR3 DNA: TGTGCCAGCAGTGAGGTCGGACAGGGCACAAGCTACACCTTC; V gene: TRBV6-1; clone size: .; D gene: TRBD1; J gene: TRBJ1-2
CDR3 protein: CASSPSADTQYF; CDR3 DNA: TGTGCCAGCAGCCCCTCGGCCGATACGCAGTATTTT; V gene: TRBV7-9; clone size: once; D gene: .; J gene: TRBJ2-3
CDR3 protein: CASSPRTGYRYEQYF; CDR3 DNA: TGCGCCAGCAGCCCTCGGACAGGGTATCGGTACGAGCAGTACTTC; V gene: TRBV4-3; clone size: .; D gene: TRBD1; J gene: TRBJ2-7
CDR3 protein: CASSLVSGSSYEQYF; CDR3 DNA: TGCGCCAGCAGCCTCGTTAGCGGGAGTTCCTACGAGCAGTACTTC; V gene: TRBV4-3; clone size: .; D gene: TRBD2; J gene: TRBJ2-7
CDR3 protein: CASSSGQGAMYEQYF; CDR3 DNA: TGTGCCAGCAGCTCCGGACAGGGGGCGATGTACGAGCAGTACTTC; V gene: TRBV7-2; clone size: few; D gene: TRBD1; J gene: TRBJ2-7
CDR3 protein: CASSLMTSSQETQYF; CDR3 DNA: TGTGCCAGCAGCTTGATGACTAGCTCCCAAGAGACCCAGTACTTC; V gene: TRBV5-4; clone size: .; D gene: TRBD2; J gene: TRBJ2-5
CDR3 protein: CASSLRGDRTDTQYF; CDR3 DNA: TGTGCCAGCAGCTTAAGGGGGGACCGCACAGATACGCAGTATTTT; V gene: TRBV7-3; clone size: .; D gene: .; J gene: TRBJ2-3
CDR3 protein: CASSYSGRAQETQYF; CDR3 DNA: TGTGCCAGCAGTTACTCGGGCAGGGCACAAGAGACCCAGTACTTC; V gene: TRBV6-5; clone size: .; D gene: .; J gene: TRBJ2-5
CDR3 protein: CASSQTDWADTQYF; CDR3 DNA: TGCGCCAGCAGCCAAACGGACTGGGCCGATACGCAGTATTTT; V gene: TRBV4-3; clone size: .; D gene: .; J gene: TRBJ2-3
CDR3 protein: CASSGGGNQPQHF; CDR3 DNA: TGTGCCAGCAGTGGGGGGGGAAATCAGCCCCAGCATTTT; V gene: TRBV6-1; clone size: .; D gene: .; J gene: TRBJ1-5
CDR3 protein: CASSLRDRVYF; CDR3 DNA: TGTGCCAGCAGCTTAAGGGACAGGGTGTATTTT; V gene: TRBV7-2; clone size: .; D gene: TRBD1; J gene: TRBJ2-3
CDR3 protein: CASSGLAGDGTQYF; CDR3 DNA: TGCGCCAGCAGTGGTTTAGCGGGAGATGGGACCCAGTACTTC; V gene: TRBV10-1; clone size: .; D gene: TRBD2; J gene: TRBJ2-5
CDR3 protein: CASRLTGGTEAFF; CDR3 DNA: TGTGCCAGCAGACTGACAGGGGGCACTGAAGCTTTCTTT; V gene: TRBV6-1; clone size: .; D gene: TRBD1; J gene: TRBJ1-1
CDR3 protein: CASRRVSGTITDTQYF; CDR3 DNA: TGCGCCAGCAGGAGAGTATCCGGGACAATCACAGATACGCAGTATTTT; V gene: TRBV5-1; clone size: .; D gene: .; J gene: TRBJ2-3
CDR3 protein: CALQIAGERDTQYF; CDR3 DNA: TGTGCCTTACAAATAGCGGGAGAAAGAGATACGCAGTATTTT; V gene: TRBV2; clone size: .; D gene: TRBD2; J gene: TRBJ2-3